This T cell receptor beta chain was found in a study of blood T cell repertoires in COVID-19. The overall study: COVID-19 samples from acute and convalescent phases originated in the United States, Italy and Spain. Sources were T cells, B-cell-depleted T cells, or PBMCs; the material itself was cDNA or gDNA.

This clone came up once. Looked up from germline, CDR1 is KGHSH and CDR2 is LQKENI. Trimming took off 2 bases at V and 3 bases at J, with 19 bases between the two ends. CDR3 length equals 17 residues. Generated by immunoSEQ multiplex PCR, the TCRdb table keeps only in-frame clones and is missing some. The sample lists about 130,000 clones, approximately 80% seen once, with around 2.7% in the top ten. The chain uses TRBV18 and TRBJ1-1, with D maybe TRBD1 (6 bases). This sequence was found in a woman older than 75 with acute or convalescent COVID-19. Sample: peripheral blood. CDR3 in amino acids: CASSPSRGGRGDTEAFF. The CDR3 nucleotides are TGTGCCAGCTCACCATCACGGGGGGGGCGAGGGGACACTGAAGCTTTCTTT.